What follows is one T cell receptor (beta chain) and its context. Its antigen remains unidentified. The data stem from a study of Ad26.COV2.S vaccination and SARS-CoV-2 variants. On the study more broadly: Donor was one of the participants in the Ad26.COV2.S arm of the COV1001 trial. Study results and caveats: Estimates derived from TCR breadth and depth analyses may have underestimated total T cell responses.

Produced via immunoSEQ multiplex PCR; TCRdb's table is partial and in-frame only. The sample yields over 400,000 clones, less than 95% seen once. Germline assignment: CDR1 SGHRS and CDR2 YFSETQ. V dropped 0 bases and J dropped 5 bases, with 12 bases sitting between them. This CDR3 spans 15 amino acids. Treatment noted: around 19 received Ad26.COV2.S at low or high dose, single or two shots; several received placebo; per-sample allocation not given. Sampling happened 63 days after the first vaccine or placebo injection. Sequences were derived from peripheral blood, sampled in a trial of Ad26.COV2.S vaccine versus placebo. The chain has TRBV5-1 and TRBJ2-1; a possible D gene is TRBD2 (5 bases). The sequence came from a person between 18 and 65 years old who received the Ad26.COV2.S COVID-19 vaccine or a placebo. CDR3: CASSLARGPHNEQFF. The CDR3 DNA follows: TGCGCCAGCAGCTTGGCTCGCGGGCCCCACAATGAGCAGTTCTTC.